These 11 T cell receptor beta chains came from one sample sequenced in a study of T cell responses to AZD1222 COVID-19 vaccine. Only in-frame clones appear in the TCRdb table, and some are missing; sequencing was by immunoSEQ multiplex PCR. The sample contains around 130,000 clones, nearly 95% of which appear only once. The sequenced sample was peripheral blood, obtained on day 0 of AZD1222 vaccination. These receptors were collected from an adult in good health.

The genes are TRBV3-1 (or the pseudogene TRBV3-2) and TRBJ2-1; the match to TRBD2 covers 7 bases. Germline trimming cut 3 bases from V and 5 bases from J; bases unmatched to any gene: 4. This CDR3 has 14 residues. The V gene's germline CDR1 is LGHDT and CDR2 YNNKEL (reference sequence). In DNA, the CDR3 is TGTGCCAGCAGCCAGGGAGGGTGGGACAATGAGCAGTTCTTC. Its protein product is CASSQGGWDNEQFF.

The gene calls are TRBV6-5 and TRBJ2-5, with a possible D match to TRBD2 (5 bases). Trimming took off 0 bases at V and 6 bases at J, with 17 bases between the two ends. The CDR3 has 16 residues. Germline V gene sequence: CDR1 MNHEY, CDR2 SVGAGI. CDR3 sequence (DNA): TGTGCCAGCAGTTACTCGGAGGCTAGCTGGCGGAAGACCCAGTACTTC. Translated, it gives CASSYSEASWRKTQYF.

V is TRBV7-2 and J is TRBJ2-5; 9 nucleotides agree with TRBD1. CDR1 SGHTA and CDR2 FQGNSA come from the germline V gene. With 6 bases clipped from V and 8 bases from J, the junction kept 7 bases outside the gene matches. CDR3 length: 13 residues. As DNA, the CDR3 is TGTGCCAGCAGTTACGGACAGGGGCGAACCCAGTACTTC. Translating gives CASSYGQGRTQYF.

The chain uses TRBV10-3 and TRBJ2-7; 8 bases match TRBD2. With V trimmed by 4 bases and J by 0 bases, 5 bases remained unmatched. This CDR3 contains 15 residues. Germline CDR1 and CDR2: ENHRY and SYGVKD. In nucleotides, the CDR3 is TGTGCCATCAGTGGGGGAACTAGCGGCTCCTACGAGCAGTACTTC. The encoded protein is CAISGGTSGSYEQYF.

J is TRBJ1-4 and V is TRBV7-9; 9 nucleotides line up with TRBD1. Trimming at V came to 8 bases and at J to 7 bases, leaving 2 bases not matched to a gene. Germline-derived CDR1 and CDR2 are SEHNR and FQNEAQ (reference sequence). This CDR3 spans 12 amino acids. CDR3 sequence: CASGTGSEKLFF. CDR3 nucleotide sequence: TGTGCCAGCGGGACAGGGAGTGAAAAACTGTTTTTT.

With regard to this clone: A junction boundary mismatches the germline segment, possibly from a read error. V is TRBV12-3 or TRBV12-4 and J is TRBJ2-3; 7 bases are shared with TRBD1. The CDR3 covers 12 residues. CDR3 nucleotides: TGTGCCAGCAGTCCTGGGACAGCTACGCAGTATTTT. It yields the protein CASSPGTATQYF.

J is TRBJ1-4 and V is TRBV10-2; perhaps TRBD1 as D (5 bases). Trimming shortened V by 7 bases and J by 8 bases, and 14 bases separated the two germline ends. Germline V CDR1 and CDR2: WSHSY, SAAADI. The CDR3 is 13 amino acids. The CDR3 is CASKGREGEKLFF. The CDR3 DNA follows: TGCGCCAGCAAGGGGAGGGAGGGAGAAAAACTGTTTTTT.

The chain combines TRBV6-5 with TRBJ1-3, with D unclear. The V end lost 0 bases, the J end lost 0 bases, and 3 bases lay between the germline ends. This CDR3 region has 14 residues. Germline CDR1 MNHEY, CDR2 SVGAGI. The CDR3 sequence is CASSYSYSGNTIYF. CDR3 DNA sequence: TGTGCCAGCAGTTACTCCTACTCTGGAAACACCATATATTTT.

J is TRBJ1-4 and V is TRBV21-1; no check of the table's D call, TRBD1, against the DNA was made. TRBV21-1 is a recognized pseudogene. The CDR3 extends over 17 amino acids. The CDR3 here is CASSKADRGRTNEKLFF. The CDR3 region has the DNA TGTGCCAGCAGCAAAGCGGACAGGGGAAGGACTAATGAAAAACTGTTTTTT.

The genes are TRBV14 and TRBJ1-2; 9 bases align to TRBD1. V lost 3 bases and J lost 4; bases outside the gene matches: 12. Germline CDR1 SGHDN, CDR2 FVKESK. The CDR3 spans 17 residues. CDR3 bases: TGTGCCAGCAGCCACAGTTGGACAGGGGACGTACTCTATGGCTACACCTTC. Protein sequence: CASSHSWTGDVLYGYTF.

V usage is TRBV5-1 and J usage is TRBJ1-1, with D hard to call. The CDR3 sequence is 15 residues long. The germline V gene has CDR1 SGHRS and CDR2 YFSETQ. Trimming cost V 0 bases and J 5 bases, with 14 bases left between them. Here the CDR3 DNA reads TGCGCCAGCAGCTTGGCCACCGGGTGGAGGACTGAAGCTTTCTTT. It is translated as CASSLATGWRTEAFF.